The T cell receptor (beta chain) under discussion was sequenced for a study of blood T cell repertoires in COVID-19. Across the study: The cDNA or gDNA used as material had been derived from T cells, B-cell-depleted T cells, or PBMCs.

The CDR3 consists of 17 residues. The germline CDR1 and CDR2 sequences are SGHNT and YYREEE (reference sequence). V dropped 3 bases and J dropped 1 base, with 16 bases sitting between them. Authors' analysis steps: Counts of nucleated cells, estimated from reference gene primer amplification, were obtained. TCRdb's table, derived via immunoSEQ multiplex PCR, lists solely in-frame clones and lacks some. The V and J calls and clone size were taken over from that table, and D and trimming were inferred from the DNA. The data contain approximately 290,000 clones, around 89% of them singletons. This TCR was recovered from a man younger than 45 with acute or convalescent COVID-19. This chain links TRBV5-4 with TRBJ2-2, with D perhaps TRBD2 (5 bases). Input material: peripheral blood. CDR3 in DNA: TGTGCCAGCAGCTACCTTTATGGAGGACGGAACACCGGGGAGCTGTTTTTT. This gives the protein CASSYLYGGRNTGELFF.